This T cell receptor (beta chain) was recorded in a study of blood T cells in healthy people across ages. Study-wide results and caveats: No one knew whether donors had CMV, which possibly confounded expanded clonotype changes. Investigators treated diversity estimates from one million T cells as underestimates.

Primers used in a second PCR of roughly 6 to 11 cycles were a sample-barcoded 5' primer and a J-beta primer mix. MiXCR, run by TCRdb on the 5' RACE reads, gives a single entry per CDR3 protein. The table lists 800,000 to 900,000 distinct CDR3 sequences, around 68% of them singletons, with around a quarter in the top ten. This CDR3 is 13 amino acids long. The V and J ends lost 2 bases and 6 bases respectively, with 9 bases between them. Those donating, healthy Caucasian individuals from Russia, were aged roughly 6 to 90. Each sample yielded at least 6 million isolated PBMCs. As for this clonotype: Antigen specificity is unknown.

V usage is TRBV12-3 or TRBV12-4 and J usage is TRBJ2-3; a possible D gene is TRBD1 (6 bases). The receptor comes from a man between 25 and 39 years old in good health. Sequencing was done on a sample of blood. CDR3 sequence reads: CASSLRGMDTQYF. The CDR3 DNA follows: TGTGCCAGCAGTTTAAGGGGGATGGATACGCAGTATTTT.